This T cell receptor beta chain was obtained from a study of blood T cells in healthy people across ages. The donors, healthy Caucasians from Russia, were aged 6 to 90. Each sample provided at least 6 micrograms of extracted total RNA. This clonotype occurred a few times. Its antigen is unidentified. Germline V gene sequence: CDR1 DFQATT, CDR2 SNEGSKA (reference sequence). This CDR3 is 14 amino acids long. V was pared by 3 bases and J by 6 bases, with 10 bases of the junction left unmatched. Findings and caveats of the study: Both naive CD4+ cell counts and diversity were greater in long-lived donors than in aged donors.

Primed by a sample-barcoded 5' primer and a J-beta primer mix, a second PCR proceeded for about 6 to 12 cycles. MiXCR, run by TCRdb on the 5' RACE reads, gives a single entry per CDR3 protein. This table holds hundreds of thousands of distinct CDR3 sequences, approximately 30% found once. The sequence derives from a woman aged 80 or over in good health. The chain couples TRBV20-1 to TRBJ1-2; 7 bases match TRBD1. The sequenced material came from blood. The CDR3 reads CSASRQGLTDGYTF. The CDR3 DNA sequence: TGCAGTGCTAGTAGACAGGGACTAACTGATGGCTACACCTTC.